This TCR beta chain was found in a study of cytomegalovirus exposure and HLA in healthy donors. Findings of the study overall: Analyzed later, association rates of TCRs varied across HLA loci, with DRB1 most and HLA-C fewest.

Use of 60 Vbeta and 13 Jbeta primers characterized the PCR. The repertoire was sequenced with immunoSEQ multiplex PCR; TCRdb's copy has only in-frame clones and lacks some. The repertoire includes around 120,000 clones, 55% to 75% of them detected once, and 9.5% sits in the top ten. About this clone: Its antigen is undetermined.

V shed 2 bases and J shed 6 bases, with 9 bases lying between them. The CDR3 is 13 amino acids. Germline loops: CDR1 SGHNT, CDR2 YYREEE (reference sequence). The sample taken for sequencing was PBMCs. The V and J genes are TRBV5-4 and TRBJ2-1; perhaps TRBD2 as D (6 bases). The clonotype originates from a woman in her forties in good health and CMV-seropositive. The CDR3 spells CASSLKRVNEQFF. The CDR3 region has the DNA TGTGCCAGCAGCTTAAAGCGGGTCAATGAGCAGTTCTTC. Drawing the rest from reference TRBV5-4 and TRBJ2-1, the complete variable domain is ETGVTQSPTHLIKTRGQQVTLRCSSQSGHNTVSWYQQALGQGPQFIFQYYREEENGRGNFPPRFSGLQFPNYSSELNVNALELDDSALYLCASSLKRVNEQFFGPGTRLTVL.